The 5 T cell receptor beta chains listed next were all sequenced from one sample in a study of resident and recirculating memory T cells in vitiligo. Using immunoSEQ multiplex PCR, the repertoire was profiled, and TCRdb retains in-frame clones only, with some absent. Seen here are tens of thousands of clones, 92% observed once, and the top ten hold around 5.1%. Sequencing was performed on blood. Receptor source: a male donor with vitiligo.

The chain recombines TRBV27 with TRBJ2-1; 8 bases fit TRBD2. Germline CDR1 is MNHEY and CDR2 is SMNVEV (reference sequence). CDR3 length: 13 amino acids. With 5 bases clipped from V and 9 bases from J, the junction kept 6 bases outside the gene matches. The CDR3: CASSIYGGGEQFF. In nucleotides, the CDR3 is TGTGCCAGCAGTATATACGGGGGGGGTGAGCAGTTCTTC.

This chain links TRBV4-1 with TRBJ2-3, with D possibly matching TRBD2 (6 bases). The ends were cut back, 3 bases at V and 5 bases at J, with 12 bases in the middle. CDR3 length equals 14 residues. Per germline, CDR1 MGHRA and CDR2 YSYEKL. The CDR3 coding sequence is TGCGCCAGCAGCCAGATCGGAGCGGGAGATACGCAGTATTTT. Translating gives CASSQIGAGDTQYF.

The chain carries TRBV27 and TRBJ1-5, with 7 bases identical to TRBD1. After removal of 5 bases from V and 8 bases from J, the junction contained 12 bases not matched to a gene. Germline V gene data show CDR1 as MNHEY and CDR2 as SMNVEV (reference sequence). The CDR3 covers 15 residues. CDR3 in DNA: TGTGCCAGCAGTCCGCTAGACAGGGCGCATAAGCCCCAGCATTTT. This codes for CASSPLDRAHKPQHF.

The chain is built from TRBV11-2 and TRBJ1-4; D is unresolved. Deletions cut 1 base from V and 0 bases from J, with 12 bases between. CDR3 size: 17 residues. From germline, CDR1 is SGHAT and CDR2 FQNNGV. CDR3 amino acids: CASSLVVAVATNEKLFF. As DNA, the CDR3 is TGTGCCAGCAGCTTAGTAGTAGCGGTTGCAACTAATGAAAAACTGTTTTTT. The entire variable domain, with the rest obtained from reference TRBV11-2 and TRBJ1-4, is as follows: EAGVAQSPRYKIIEKRQSVAFWCNPISGHATLYWYQQILGQGPKLLIQFQNNGVVDDSQLPKDRFSAERLKGVDSTLKIQPAKLEDSAVYLCASSLVVAVATNEKLFFGSGTQLSVL.

The chain joins TRBV10-3 to TRBJ2-7, with 7 positions matching TRBD1. V shed 10 bases and J 3 bases; nucleotides not matched to a gene: 6. The CDR3 has 12 amino acids. The germline V gene encodes CDR1 ENHRY and CDR2 SYGVKD. The CDR3 loop is CATAGTVYEQYF. The CDR3 DNA follows: TGTGCCACCGCCGGGACAGTCTACGAGCAGTACTTC.